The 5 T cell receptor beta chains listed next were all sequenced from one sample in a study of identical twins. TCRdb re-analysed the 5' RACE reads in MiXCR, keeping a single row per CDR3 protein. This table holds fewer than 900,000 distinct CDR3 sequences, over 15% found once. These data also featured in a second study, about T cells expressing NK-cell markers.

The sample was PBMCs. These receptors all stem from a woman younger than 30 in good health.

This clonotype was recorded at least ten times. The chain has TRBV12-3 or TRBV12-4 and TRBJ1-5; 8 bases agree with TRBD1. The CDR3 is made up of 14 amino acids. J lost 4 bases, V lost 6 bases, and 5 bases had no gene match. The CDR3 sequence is CASSRDRRNQPQHF. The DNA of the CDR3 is TGTGCCAGCAGCCGGGACAGGCGAAATCAGCCCCAGCATTTT.

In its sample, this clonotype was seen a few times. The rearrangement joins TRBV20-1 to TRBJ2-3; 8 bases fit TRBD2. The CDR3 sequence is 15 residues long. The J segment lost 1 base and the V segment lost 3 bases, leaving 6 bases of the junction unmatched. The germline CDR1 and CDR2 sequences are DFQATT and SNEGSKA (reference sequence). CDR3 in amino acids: CSASYPAGGTDTQYF. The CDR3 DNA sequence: TGCAGTGCTAGTTATCCAGCGGGGGGCACAGATACGCAGTATTTT.

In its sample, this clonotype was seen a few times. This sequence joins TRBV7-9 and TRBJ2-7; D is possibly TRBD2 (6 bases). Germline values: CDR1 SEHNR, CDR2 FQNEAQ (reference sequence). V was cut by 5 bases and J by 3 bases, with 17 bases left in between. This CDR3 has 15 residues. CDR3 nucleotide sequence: TGTGCCAGCAGCCCCGGGAGAGTTTTACTCTACGAGCAGTACTTC. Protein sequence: CASSPGRVLLYEQYF.

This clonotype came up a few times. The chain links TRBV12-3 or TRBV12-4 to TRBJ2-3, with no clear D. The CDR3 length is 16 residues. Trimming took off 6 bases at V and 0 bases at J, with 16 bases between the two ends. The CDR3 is CASRTPWGPSTDTQYF. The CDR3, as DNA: TGTGCCAGCAGGACCCCTTGGGGTCCTAGCACAGATACGCAGTATTTT.

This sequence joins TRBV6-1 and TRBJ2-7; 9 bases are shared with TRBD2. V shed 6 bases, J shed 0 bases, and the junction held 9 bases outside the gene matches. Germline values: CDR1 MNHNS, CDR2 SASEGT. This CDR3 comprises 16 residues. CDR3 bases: TGTGCCAGCAGCTTCAGTGGACTAGCGCACTCCTACGAGCAGTACTTC. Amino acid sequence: CASSFSGLAHSYEQYF.